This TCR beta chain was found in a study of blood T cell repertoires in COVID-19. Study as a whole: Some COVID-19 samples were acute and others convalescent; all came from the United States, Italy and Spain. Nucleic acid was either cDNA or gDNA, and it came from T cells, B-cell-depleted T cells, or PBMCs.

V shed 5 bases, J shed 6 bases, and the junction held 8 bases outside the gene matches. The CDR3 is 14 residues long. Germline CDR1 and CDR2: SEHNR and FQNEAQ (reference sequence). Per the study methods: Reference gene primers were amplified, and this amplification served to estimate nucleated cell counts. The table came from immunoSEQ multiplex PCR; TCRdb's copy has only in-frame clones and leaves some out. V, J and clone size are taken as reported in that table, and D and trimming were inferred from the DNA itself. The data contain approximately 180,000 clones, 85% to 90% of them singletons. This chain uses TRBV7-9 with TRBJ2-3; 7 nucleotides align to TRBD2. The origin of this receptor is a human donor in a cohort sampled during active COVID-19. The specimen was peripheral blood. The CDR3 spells CASSLGLVKDTQYF. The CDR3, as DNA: TGTGCCAGCAGCCTCGGACTAGTTAAGGATACGCAGTATTTT. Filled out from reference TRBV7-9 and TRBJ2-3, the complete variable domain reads DTGVSQNPRHKITKRGQNVTFRCDPISEHNRLYWYRQTLGQGPEFLTYFQNEAQLEKSRLLSDRFSAERPKGSFSTLEIQRTEQGDSAMYLCASSLGLVKDTQYFGPGTRLTVL.